One sample yielded the 25 T cell receptor beta chains listed below, sequenced in a study of control samples from healthy donors and cancer patients. Measured with immunoSEQ multiplex PCR; TCRdb has only the in-frame clones, and not every one. The sample records roughly 120,000 clones, approximately 94% being singletons. The sample taken for sequencing was blood. The receptors originated from a man aged 25-40 years in good health.

The chain has TRBV29-1 and TRBJ2-1; 7 bases agree with TRBD1. Trimming removed 3 bases from V and 4 bases from J; junction bases left unmatched: 9. The CDR3 totals 15 residues. Germline V gene data show CDR1 as SQVTM and CDR2 as ANQGSEA. The CDR3 here is CSVDRQGPIYNEQFF. The CDR3 DNA is TGCAGCGTTGACCGACAGGGACCGATATACAATGAGCAGTTCTTC.

The chain employs TRBV28 and TRBJ1-5, with 8 positions matching TRBD1. Germline V gene sequence: CDR1 MDHEN, CDR2 SYDVKM. The J segment lost 4 bases and the V segment lost 6 bases, leaving 8 bases of the junction unmatched. This CDR3 has 15 amino acids. The CDR3 DNA sequence: TGTGCCAGCAGGGGGAGGACAGGGTATAATCAGCCCCAGCATTTT. Its protein product is CASRGRTGYNQPQHF.

The chain combines TRBV9 with TRBJ2-3; D is uncertain. The CDR3 totals 14 residues. CDR1 is SGDLS and CDR2 is YYNGEE in the germline V gene. Trimming left V 0 bases short and J 1 base short, with 6 bases between. The DNA for the CDR3 is TGTGCCAGCAGCGTAGAGTCGCGCACAGATACGCAGTATTTT. This gives the protein CASSVESRTDTQYF.

This chain connects TRBV7-2 to TRBJ2-2; D perhaps matches TRBD2 (5 bases). The CDR3 totals 15 residues. Germline CDR1 SGHTA, CDR2 FQGNSA. Trimming cost V 1 base and J 5 bases, with 11 bases left between them. For the CDR3, the DNA is TGTGCCAGCAGCTTAGATGACCGAGGGACCGGGGAGCTGTTTTTT. Protein product: CASSLDDRGTGELFF.

The chain combines TRBV14 with TRBJ2-7; TRBD2 matches 11 bases. This CDR3 has 17 residues. Germline CDR1 and CDR2: SGHDN and FVKESK. V was pared by 1 base and J by 4 bases, with 9 bases of the junction left unmatched. The CDR3 bases are TGTGCCAGCAGCCAAGTCATAGCGGGGGGGCGCAGATACGAGCAGTACTTC. Residues: CASSQVIAGGRRYEQYF.

This CDR3 reads CSVVGGPSGYEQYF. CDR3 DNA: TGCAGCGTTGTCGGGGGCCCCTCCGGGTACGAGCAGTACTTC. The chain combines TRBV29-1 with TRBJ2-7; D tentatively reads TRBD1 or TRBD2 (6 bases each). This CDR3 is 14 amino acids long. Trimming removed 4 bases at V and 4 bases at J, with 17 bases between. Germline V CDR1 and CDR2: SQVTM, ANQGSEA.

The chain carries TRBV18 and TRBJ1-1, with 7 bases aligning to TRBD1. J was trimmed by 0 bases and V by 3 bases; bases with no gene match: 4. Germline CDR1 reads KGHSH; CDR2 reads LQKENI. This CDR3 contains 15 residues. The DNA of the CDR3 is TGTGCCAGCTCACCTACGACAGGGCTGAACACTGAAGCTTTCTTT. The encoded protein is CASSPTTGLNTEAFF.

This rearrangement joins TRBV21-1 to TRBJ2-3; whether TRBD1, the table's D call, matches the DNA was not checked. TRBV21-1 is a pseudogene locus. This CDR3 spans 16 amino acids. CDR3 region: CASSKAPGQGTDTQYF. In nucleotides, the CDR3 is TGTGCCAGCAGCAAAGCCCCGGGACAGGGGACAGATACGCAGTATTTT.

The CDR3: CASAGGVETQYF. Here the CDR3 DNA reads TGTGCCAGCGCAGGGGGGGTGGAGACCCAGTACTTC. J is TRBJ2-5 and V is TRBV28, with D perhaps given as TRBD1 or TRBD2 (7 bases each). The CDR3 has 12 amino acids. Trimming took off 8 bases at V and 5 bases at J, with 12 bases between the two ends. Looked up from germline, CDR1 is MDHEN and CDR2 is SYDVKM.

The chain couples TRBV5-1 to TRBJ1-4; maybe TRBD1 (6 bases). From germline, CDR1 is SGHRS and CDR2 YFSETQ. V was trimmed by 2 bases and J by 2 bases, leaving 7 bases between them. This CDR3 contains 14 residues. CDR3 DNA: TGCGCCAGCAGCTTTACAGGGACTAATGAAAAACTGTTTTTT. It yields the protein CASSFTGTNEKLFF.

This chain uses TRBV24-1 with TRBJ2-1; possible D gene TRBD2, 6 bases. The CDR3 length is 13 residues. Germline loops: CDR1 KGHDR, CDR2 SFDVKD. The CDR3 here is CPPTGAGYNEQFF. CDR3 DNA: TGTCCCCCCACTGGGGCGGGGTACAATGAGCAGTTCTTC.

The J gene is TRBJ2-1, the V gene TRBV27, with D uncertain. The CDR3 runs 11 residues. The germline gives CDR1 MNHEY, CDR2 SMNVEV (reference sequence). Trimming removed 3 bases at V and 6 bases at J, with 3 bases between. The CDR3 loop is CASSFRNEQFF. The CDR3 region has the DNA TGTGCCAGCAGTTTTCGCAATGAGCAGTTCTTC.

This chain connects TRBV5-6 to TRBJ2-3, with TRBD1 matching 9 bases. This CDR3 has 15 residues. Germline CDR1 is SGHDT and CDR2 is YYEEEE. J was trimmed by 2 bases and V by 1 base; bases with no gene match: 2. The CDR3 nucleotides are TGTGCCAGCAGCTTGAGGACAGGGGTCACAGATACGCAGTATTTT. It specifies CASSLRTGVTDTQYF.

V usage is TRBV27 and J usage is TRBJ2-5; 9 nucleotides agree with TRBD1. The trim removed 7 bases at V and 4 bases at J, leaving 4 bases unmatched. CDR1 is MNHEY and CDR2 is SMNVEV in the germline V gene (reference sequence). The CDR3 has 13 amino acids. As DNA, the CDR3 is TGTGCCAGCACTAGGGGACAGGGAGAGACCCAGTACTTC. Translating it yields CASTRGQGETQYF.

The rearrangement joins TRBV6-5 to TRBJ2-7; 7 bases agree with TRBD1. From germline, CDR1 is MNHEY and CDR2 SVGAGI. After removal of 6 bases from V and 3 bases from J, the junction contained 8 bases not matched to a gene. This CDR3 comprises 14 residues. The CDR3 reads CASSSYRGNYEQYF. The CDR3 coding sequence is TGTGCCAGCAGCTCCTACAGGGGTAACTACGAGCAGTACTTC.

This clone was detected only once. V and J are TRBV18 and TRBJ1-2, with D unresolved. Trimming removed 4 bases from V and 5 bases from J, with 11 bases in between. CDR1 is KGHSH and CDR2 is LQKENI in the germline V gene. This CDR3 contains 13 residues. DNA for the CDR3: TGTGCCAGCTCACTAAAGTCAGGTTATGGCTACACCTTC. This encodes CASSLKSGYGYTF.

This rearrangement joins TRBV12-5 to TRBJ2-2; possible D gene TRBD1, 7 bases. Trimming left V 0 bases short and J 3 bases short, with 23 bases between. This CDR3 contains 20 residues. The V gene's germline CDR1 is LGHNT and CDR2 FRNRAP. This CDR3 is CASGLVQGRGTQGDTGELFF. The CDR3 coding sequence is TGTGCTAGTGGTTTGGTCCAAGGCCGGGGGACCCAGGGGGACACCGGGGAGCTGTTTTTT.

This chain uses TRBV4-1 with TRBJ1-5; D might be TRBD1 (5 bases). The V end was cut by 0 bases, the J end by 6 bases, with 12 bases between. Germline V gene lookup returns CDR1 MGHRA and CDR2 YSYEKL. The CDR3 is 15 residues long. DNA for the CDR3: TGCGCCAGCAGCCAAGAAGGGGACGGGGGTCAGCCCCAGCATTTT. Amino acids: CASSQEGDGGQPQHF.

The V gene is TRBV9, the J gene TRBJ2-5, with D possibly called TRBD1 or TRBD2 (5 bases each). This CDR3 is 16 amino acids long. Germline V gives CDR1 SGDLS, CDR2 YYNGEE. V lost 3 bases, J lost 3 bases, and 18 bases lay in between. CDR3 coding DNA: TGTGCCAGCAGCGCTTTTCCCGGGGCCGGAGAAGAGACCCAGTACTTC. Its protein product is CASSAFPGAGEETQYF.

The genes are TRBV7-2 and TRBJ2-5, with D uncertain. Trimming pared 0 bases from V and 2 bases from J, leaving 13 bases between. The CDR3 has 16 amino acids. Germline CDR1 and CDR2: SGHTA and FQGNSA. CDR3 DNA: TGTGCCAGCAGCTTAGCGGGGTTTTCTAAACAAGAGACCCAGTACTTC. Protein sequence: CASSLAGFSKQETQYF. The full variable domain, its missing parts supplied by reference TRBV7-2 and TRBJ2-5, is GAGVSQSPSNKVTEKGKDVELRCDPISGHTALYWYRQSLGQGLEFLIYFQGNSAPDKSGLPSDRFSAERTGGSVSTLTIQRTQQEDSAVYLCASSLAGFSKQETQYFGPGTRLLVL.

The chain couples TRBV11-2 to TRBJ1-2; the match to TRBD1 covers 11 bases. The CDR3 has 15 residues. Germline V gene lookup returns CDR1 SGHAT and CDR2 FQNNGV. Trimming at V came to 1 base and at J to 4 bases, leaving 2 bases not matched to a gene. The CDR3 loop is CASSLGDRGFYGYTF. The DNA of the CDR3 is TGTGCCAGCAGCTTAGGGGACAGGGGGTTCTATGGCTACACCTTC.

V gene TRBV7-9 combines with J gene TRBJ1-6; D possibly corresponds to TRBD1 (5 bases). Trimming removed 3 bases at V and 5 bases at J, with 5 bases between. This CDR3 contains 13 residues. Germline lookup yields CDR1 SEHNR and CDR2 FQNEAQ (reference sequence). CDR3 nucleotide sequence: TGTGCCAGCAGCTTGACAGATAATTCACCCCTCCACTTT. Its translation is CASSLTDNSPLHF.

The chain has TRBV19 and TRBJ1-1; the D gene is possibly TRBD1 (6 bases). The CDR3 spans 15 residues. Trimming cost V 5 bases and J 6 bases, with 19 bases left between them. The germline CDR1 and CDR2 sequences are LNHDA and SQIVND (reference sequence). The CDR3 protein is CASSPHRGVPSEAFF. In DNA form, the CDR3 reads TGTGCCAGTAGTCCTCATAGGGGGGTACCGTCTGAAGCTTTCTTT.

This chain joins TRBV7-9 and TRBJ1-1; tentative D call: TRBD1 (6 bases). The CDR3 length is 12 residues. Germline CDR1 and CDR2: SEHNR and FQNEAQ (reference sequence). This CDR3 is CVPGDRGTEAFF. Here the CDR3 DNA reads TGTGTGCCAGGGGATCGGGGCACTGAAGCTTTCTTT.

This clone has only one observation. V is TRBV7-9 and J is TRBJ2-1; possible D gene TRBD1, 6 bases. Germline assignment: CDR1 SEHNR and CDR2 FQNEAQ (reference sequence). V was pared by 3 bases and J by 3 bases, with 12 bases between. The CDR3 has 15 residues. The CDR3 DNA sequence: TGTGCCAGCAGCTTTGTGACAGGCGACTACAATGAGCAGTTCTTC. Translated, it gives CASSFVTGDYNEQFF.